A selection of T cell receptor beta chains follows, all from one sample in a study of blood T cell repertoires in COVID-19. This table comes from immunoSEQ multiplex PCR, and its TCRdb copy is limited to in-frame clones, with some not included. The data show more than 300,000 clones, roughly four fifths seen once. The sequencing sample was made of PBMCs or T cells enriched from blood (not recorded which). All receptors come from a woman in her forties or fifties who had recovered from COVID-19. CDR3s include the opening cysteine and the closing phenylalanine or tryptophan. A D gene is named only where the DNA matches it firmly. For some rows the clone size is stated as once, few or many, or as a class when expanded; others skip it.

D,J,V,size,CDR3,DNA
NA,TRBJ1-1,TRBV14,NA,CASSQAAGGAFF,TGTGCCAGCAGCCAAGCAGCGGGGGGAGCTTTCTTT
TRBD1,TRBJ2-4,TRBV19,NA,CASSMAQGVAKNIQYF,TGTGCCAGTAGTATGGCCCAGGGGGTGGCCAAAAACATTCAGTACTTC
TRBD1,TRBJ1-3,TRBV5-1,NA,CASSLQGADTIYF,TGCGCCAGCAGCTTGCAGGGGGCGGACACCATATATTTT
TRBD1,TRBJ2-6,TRBV27,NA,CASSLYRGPFSGANVLTF,TGTGCCAGCAGTTTGTACAGGGGGCCCTTCTCTGGGGCCAACGTCCTGACTTTC
NA,TRBJ1-3,TRBV30,NA,CAWTPDSSGNTIYF,TGTGCCTGGACTCCCGACAGCAGTGGAAACACCATATATTTT
NA,TRBJ1-3,TRBV3-1/TRBV3-2,NA,CASSNDQAGAGNTIYF,TGTGCCAGCAGCAATGACCAGGCGGGTGCGGGAAACACCATATATTTT
NA,TRBJ1-2,TRBV4-3,NA,CASSQDRFDYGYTF,TGCGCCAGCAGCCAAGATCGGTTTGACTATGGCTACACCTTC
TRBD2,TRBJ2-2,TRBV4-3,once,CASSPYSGPTGELFF,TGCGCCAGCAGCCCCTATAGCGGGCCCACCGGGGAGCTGTTTTTT
TRBD1,TRBJ1-2,TRBV2,NA,CASSPTGYYGYTF,TGTGCCAGCAGTCCGACAGGGTATTATGGCTACACCTTC
NA,TRBJ2-2,TRBV5-4,NA,CASRGGPGELFF,TGTGCCAGCAGAGGAGGACCCGGGGAGCTGTTTTTT
TRBD2,TRBJ2-1,TRBV9,NA,CASSVVPAGGGPNEQFF,TGTGCCAGCAGCGTAGTACCAGCGGGAGGGGGACCCAATGAGCAGTTCTTC
TRBD1,TRBJ1-2,TRBV30,once,CAWSKLDRVNYGYTF,TGTGCCTGGAGTAAGCTGGACAGGGTGAACTATGGCTACACCTTC
NA,TRBJ2-1,TRBV4-2,NA,CASSQDSHGEQFF,TGTGCCAGCAGCCAGGACTCCCACGGGGAGCAGTTCTTC
NA,TRBJ1-3,TRBV29-1,NA,CSGGAKGNTIYF,TGCAGCGGGGGTGCGAAAGGAAACACCATATATTTT
NA,TRBJ1-2,TRBV2,NA,CASSGAFRRNYGYTF,TGTGCCAGCAGCGGAGCCTTCCGGCGTAACTATGGCTACACCTTC
TRBD2,TRBJ2-1,TRBV4-1,few,CASSQRRGELAGGNEQFF,TGCGCCAGCAGCCAAAGACGGGGGGAACTAGCGGGAGGTAATGAGCAGTTCTTC
TRBD2,TRBJ2-3,TRBV6-1,NA,CASSDILAGGPRDTQYF,TGTGCCAGCAGTGATATTCTAGCGGGAGGGCCAAGAGATACGCAGTATTTT
NA,TRBJ1-1,TRBV9,NA,CASSADSLNTEAFF,TGTGCCAGCAGCGCCGACAGTCTGAACACTGAAGCTTTCTTT
NA,TRBJ1-3,TRBV5-1,few,CASSPSRGAGNTIYF,TGCGCCAGCAGCCCATCCCGGGGTGCTGGAAACACCATATATTTT
NA,TRBJ1-6,TRBV18,NA,CASSPGGAYSPLHF,TGTGCCAGCTCACCAGGGGGCGCATATTCACCCCTCCACTTT
NA,TRBJ1-1,TRBV12-3/TRBV12-4,NA,CASSWGEATEAFF,TGTGCCAGCAGCTGGGGGGAAGCCACTGAAGCTTTCTTT
NA,TRBJ1-2,TRBV6-2/TRBV6-3,NA,CASSSSAGALYGYTF,TGTGCCAGCAGTTCCTCCGCAGGGGCGTTGTATGGCTACACCTTC
TRBD2,TRBJ2-2,TRBV18,NA,CASSTIQTSENTGELFF,TGTGCCAGCTCAACCATCCAGACTAGCGAGAACACCGGGGAGCTGTTTTTT
TRBD1,TRBJ1-1,TRBV3-1/TRBV3-2,once,CASSLGQGKTEAFF,TGTGCCAGCAGCTTGGGACAGGGTAAGACTGAAGCTTTCTTT
NA,TRBJ1-2,TRBV5-1,NA,CASSSGTLSGYTF,TGCGCCAGCAGCTCCGGGACATTATCTGGCTACACCTTC
TRBD1,TRBJ1-4,TRBV5-1,NA,CASNRQGGNEKLFF,TGCGCCAGCAACCGACAGGGGGGAAATGAAAAACTGTTTTTT
NA,TRBJ2-7,TRBV5-6,NA,CASSWPGQSDEQYF,TGTGCCAGCAGCTGGCCTGGGCAGAGTGACGAGCAGTACTTC
TRBD2,TRBJ2-1,TRBV3-1/TRBV3-2,once,CASSQDMGLAGENEQFF,TGTGCCAGCAGCCAAGATATGGGACTAGCGGGAGAGAATGAGCAGTTCTTC
NA,TRBJ2-2,TRBV2,NA,CASRSQPTRVTGELFF,TGTGCCAGCAGGAGCCAACCCACCAGGGTCACCGGGGAGCTGTTTTTT
TRBD2,TRBJ2-5,TRBV7-7,NA,CASSLGGGRVETQYF,TGTGCTAGCAGCTTAGGCGGGGGGCGCGTAGAGACCCAGTACTTC